Listed here are 3 T cell receptor beta chains from one sample, sequenced in a study of immune cell composition in non-small cell lung cancer. Assay used: immunoSEQ multiplex PCR; TCRdb lists only in-frame clones, some missing. The table includes several thousand clones, about four fifths detected once. Normal lung was taken at the farthest possible site, at least 3 cm from tumour. Sequences were obtained from non-adjacent lung tissue. These receptors came from a human donor with non-small cell lung cancer.

The chain employs TRBV5-1 and TRBJ1-2; weak D call: TRBD1 (5 bases). This CDR3 is 16 amino acids long. The ends were cut back, 1 base at V and 4 bases at J, with 17 bases in the middle. CDR1 and CDR2 (germline): SGHRS, YFSETQ. CDR3: CASSLSSQDLSYGYTF. The CDR3 DNA reads as TGCGCCAGCAGCTTGAGTTCACAGGATCTATCCTATGGCTACACCTTC.

By share, this clone counts as large (0.1 to 1%). V and J are TRBV2 and TRBJ2-7, with unresolved D. The CDR3 sequence is 13 residues long. Between the trimmed V and J ends, which lost 4 bases and 2 bases, there was a span of 9 bases. The germline gives CDR1 SNHLY, CDR2 FYNNEI. The CDR3 DNA sequence: TGTGCCAGCAGTGTAGAGCAAACCTACGAGCAGTACTTC. As protein: CASSVEQTYEQYF.

The CDR3 nucleotides are TGTGCCAGCAGATTCGGGGAGGGAATGAACACTGAAGCTTTCTTT. It encodes CASRFGEGMNTEAFF. V is TRBV5-4 and J is TRBJ1-1, with D unclear. CDR3 length: 15 amino acids. Deletions cut 5 bases from V and 0 bases from J, with 14 bases between. From germline, CDR1 is SGHNT and CDR2 YYREEE (reference sequence).